This entry lists 23 T cell receptor beta chains sequenced from one sample in a study of cytomegalovirus exposure and HLA in healthy donors. The primer mix had 60 Vbeta and 13 Jbeta primers. Produced via immunoSEQ multiplex PCR; TCRdb's table is partial and in-frame only. Altogether some 120,000 clones are present, 77% being singletons, with the ten largest covering approximately 9.9%. The sample comprised PBMCs. Every receptor here comes from a man aged 40-49 years in good health and CMV-seropositive.

The CDR3 reads CASSLVSRGNTEAFF. CDR3 coding DNA: TGTGCCAGCAGCTTAGTCAGCAGGGGGAACACTGAAGCTTTCTTT. V usage is TRBV7-6 and J usage is TRBJ1-1; a possible D gene is TRBD1 (6 bases). The germline V gene has CDR1 SGHVS and CDR2 FNYEAQ. Trimming stripped 1 base from V and 1 base from J, with 10 bases between. There are 15 residues in the CDR3. The whole variable domain, filled in from reference TRBV7-6 and TRBJ1-1, reads GAGVSQSPRYKVTKRGQDVALRCDPISGHVSLYWYRQALGQGPEFLTYFNYEAQQDKSGLPNDRFSAERPEGSISTLTIQRTEQRDSAMYRCASSLVSRGNTEAFFGQGTRLTVV.

The CDR3 coding sequence is TGTGCCAGCAGCCAGGGACTAGCGGGGAGCCAAGAGACCCAGTACTTC. Its protein product is CASSQGLAGSQETQYF. The chain recombines TRBV7-9 with TRBJ2-5; 13 nucleotides align to TRBD2. This CDR3 region has 16 residues. V trimming: 5 bases; J trimming: 1 base; junction bases outside the gene matches: 4. From germline, CDR1 is SEHNR and CDR2 FQNEAQ (reference sequence).

V and J are TRBV28 and TRBJ2-3; 7 positions match TRBD1. Germline CDR1 is MDHEN and CDR2 is SYDVKM. This CDR3 is 15 amino acids long. J was trimmed by 2 bases and V by 6 bases; bases with no gene match: 8. The CDR3 reads CASRIHRGVTDTQYF. In DNA, the CDR3 is TGTGCCAGCAGGATACACAGGGGTGTCACAGATACGCAGTATTTT.

The chain joins TRBV28 to TRBJ2-7, with 9 bases that match TRBD1. This CDR3 is built from 13 residues. Germline CDR1 MDHEN, CDR2 SYDVKM. V gave up 4 bases and J gave up 5 bases; unmatched junction bases: 3. The CDR3 DNA sequence: TGTGCCAGCAGTTCACGACAGGGGGACGAGCAGTACTTC. Encoded protein: CASSSRQGDEQYF.

The gene calls are TRBV5-5 and TRBJ2-4, with TRBD1 identical over 7 bases. The CDR3 extends over 16 amino acids. In germline, CDR1 is SGHKS, CDR2 YYEKEE (reference sequence). The trim removed 4 bases at V and 0 bases at J, leaving 7 bases unmatched. The CDR3 region is CASSPMTGQAKNIQYF. As DNA, the CDR3 is TGTGCCAGCAGCCCAATGACAGGGCAAGCCAAAAACATTCAGTACTTC.

The gene calls are TRBV6-5 and TRBJ1-2; D is possibly TRBD1 (6 bases). Germline V CDR1 and CDR2: MNHEY, SVGAGI. V lost 6 bases, J lost 3 bases, and 11 bases lay in between. CDR3 length: 13 amino acids. CDR3 loop: CASRRQEYYGYTF. CDR3 bases: TGTGCCAGCAGGCGACAGGAATACTATGGCTACACCTTC.

This clone was found once. This chain connects TRBV28 to TRBJ1-5, with TRBD1 as a possible D gene (5 bases). Germline CDR1 and CDR2: MDHEN and SYDVKM. V was trimmed by 2 bases and J by 4 bases, leaving 12 bases between them. CDR3 length: 15 amino acids. The CDR3 here is CASSLGAGYNQPQHF. The CDR3 nucleotides read TGTGCCAGCAGTTTAGGGGCAGGGTATAATCAGCCCCAGCATTTT. The whole variable domain, filled in from reference TRBV28 and TRBJ1-5, reads DVKVTQSSRYLVKRTGEKVFLECVQDMDHENMFWYRQDPGLGLRLIYFSYDVKMKEKGDIPEGYSVSREKKERFSLILESASTNQTSMYLCASSLGAGYNQPQHFGDGTRLSIL.

The V and J genes are TRBV5-5 and TRBJ1-1; D is unresolved. Trimming removed 2 bases at V and 8 bases at J, with 10 bases between. Germline V gene lookup returns CDR1 SGHKS and CDR2 YYEKEE (reference sequence). CDR3 size: 12 residues. The CDR3 loop reads CASSFRGREAFF. The CDR3 coding sequence is TGTGCCAGCAGCTTTCGGGGAAGGGAAGCTTTCTTT.

CDR3 in amino acids: CASSLVFAQGWNQPQHF. The CDR3 DNA follows: TGTGCCAGCAGCTTAGTTTTCGCCCAGGGGTGGAATCAGCCCCAGCATTTT. The rearrangement joins TRBV7-2 to TRBJ1-5; D is perhaps TRBD1 (6 bases). The length of the CDR3 is 17 residues. With 1 base removed from V and 4 bases from J, the gap between germline ends came to 17 bases. Germline V CDR1 and CDR2: SGHTA, FQGNSA.

Note on this clone: Other DNA sequences in this sample translate to the same CDR3. V gene TRBV4-1 combines with J gene TRBJ2-7, with 9 bases matching TRBD1. CDR1 and CDR2 (germline): MGHRA, YSYEKL. The CDR3 contains 14 residues. Losses at the gene ends were 1 base for V and 2 bases for J; bases not matched to a gene: 0. CDR3 amino acids: CASSQGQGAYEQYF. CDR3 DNA sequence: TGCGCCAGCAGCCAAGGACAGGGGGCCTACGAGCAGTACTTC.

The chain couples TRBV7-9 to TRBJ2-2, with D possibly being TRBD1 (5 bases). The CDR3 consists of 15 residues. The V end lost 2 bases, the J end lost 6 bases, and 13 bases lay between the germline ends. The germline V gene encodes CDR1 SEHNR and CDR2 FQNEAQ (reference sequence). CDR3 sequence (DNA): TGTGCCAGCAGCTTAATCACGGAAGGGGCCGGGGAGCTGTTTTTT. It encodes CASSLITEGAGELFF.

This clone was counted a single time. J is TRBJ2-1 and V is TRBV5-6, with D possibly being TRBD2 (6 bases). Germline V lookup: CDR1 SGHDT, CDR2 YYEEEE. This CDR3 contains 11 residues. Trimming took 4 bases from V and 16 from J, leaving 15 bases between them. This chain's CDR3 is CASSRGRRVFF. The CDR3 nucleotides are TGTGCCAGCAGCCGTGGACGGAGGGTATTCTTC.

The chain links TRBV6-5 to TRBJ1-1; 9 nucleotides match TRBD1. Unmatched junction bases numbered 3, after V lost 4 bases and J lost 3 bases. This CDR3 has 14 residues. The germline V gene has CDR1 MNHEY and CDR2 SVGAGI. In DNA form, the CDR3 reads TGTGCCAGCAGTTCCCGGACAGGGGACACTGAAGCTTTCTTT. Translating gives CASSSRTGDTEAFF.

The J gene is TRBJ2-1, the V gene TRBV19, with 11 bases that match TRBD1. The length of the CDR3 is 14 residues. V lost 7 bases to trimming and J lost 4 bases; unmatched junction nucleotides: 3. CDR1 is LNHDA, CDR2 SQIVND, per germline (reference sequence). CDR3 nucleotide sequence: TGTGCCAGTACCCGGGACAGGGGGTACAATGAGCAGTTCTTC. Translating it yields CASTRDRGYNEQFF.

This rearrangement joins TRBV5-1 to TRBJ1-4, with 9 bases that match TRBD1. The junction had 7 bases not matched to a gene; V was cut back by 4 bases and J by 3 bases. The germline V gene has CDR1 SGHRS and CDR2 YFSETQ. This CDR3 spans 16 amino acids. For the CDR3, the DNA is TGCGCCAGCAGCGCCATTACAGGGGGCTCTAATGAAAAACTGTTTTTT. This codes for CASSAITGGSNEKLFF.

The chain recombines TRBV25-1 with TRBJ2-7, with 15 bases matching TRBD2. CDR3 length equals 18 residues. Trimming cost V 6 bases and J 0 bases; bases outside gene matches: 9. Germline-derived CDR1 and CDR2 are MGHDK and SYGVNS. The CDR3 DNA sequence: TGTGCCAGCAGCCACCTACCGGGACTAGCGGGGGGCTCCTACGAGCAGTACTTC. Protein: CASSHLPGLAGGSYEQYF.

In the case of this clone: At one end, the junction sequence differs from germline, possibly due to a read error. In DNA, the CDR3 is TGCGCCAGCAGCCACGCTTGGGGACAGGGGCGAAAGTACTCTGGGGCCAACGGCCTGACTTTC. Its translation: CASSHAWGQGRKYSGANGLTF. The chain carries TRBV4-1 and TRBJ2-6; 10 bases fit TRBD1. The CDR3 runs to 21 residues. Germline CDR1 is MGHRA and CDR2 is YSYEKL.

The rearrangement uses TRBV6-5 and TRBJ2-6, with D perhaps TRBD1 (6 bases). V lost 2 bases and J 5 bases, leaving 10 bases between the germline ends. Looked up from germline, CDR1 is MNHEY and CDR2 is SVGAGI. The CDR3 runs 15 residues. Here the CDR3 reads CASSYDGTRANVLTF. In DNA, the CDR3 is TGTGCCAGCAGTTACGACGGGACACGGGCCAACGTCCTGACTTTC.

The rearrangement uses TRBV30 and TRBJ2-7; 8 bases fit TRBD2. V trimming: 0 bases; J trimming: 7 bases; junction bases outside the gene matches: 17. Germline V CDR1 and CDR2: GTSNPN, SVGIG (reference sequence). The CDR3 contains 17 residues. The CDR3 sequence is CAWSVRYGGALLGEQYF. The CDR3 DNA reads TGTGCCTGGAGTGTACGGTACGGGGGGGCCTTGTTGGGGGAGCAGTACTTC.

The CDR3 reads CASSAGQGGQPQHF. The CDR3 DNA reads as TGTGCCAGCAGCGCGGGACAGGGGGGTCAGCCCCAGCATTTT. This chain joins TRBV5-5 and TRBJ1-5; 11 bases are a match to TRBD1. CDR3 length: 14 amino acids. Trimming took 4 bases from V and 6 from J; bases not matched to a gene: 3. CDR1 and CDR2 from the germline V gene are SGHKS and YYEKEE (reference sequence). Based on the CDR3 plus reference TRBV5-5 and TRBJ1-5, the full variable domain is DAGVTQSPTHLIKTRGQQVTLRCSPISGHKSVSWYQQVLGQGPQFIFQYYEKEERGRGNFPDRFSARQFPNYSSELNVNALLLGDSALYLCASSAGQGGQPQHFGDGTRLSIL.

This chain joins TRBV28 and TRBJ1-4; TRBD1 is a possible D gene (6 bases). The germline V gene encodes CDR1 MDHEN and CDR2 SYDVKM. This CDR3 comprises 14 residues. Trimming took off 7 bases at V and 3 bases at J, with 12 bases between the two ends. The CDR3 DNA reads TGTGCCAGCACACGGGGGGCGGCTAATGAAAAACTGTTTTTT. This sequence encodes CASTRGAANEKLFF.

This clone is large (0.1 to 1%). The chain has TRBV19 and TRBJ2-7; 13 bases fit TRBD2. J was trimmed by 6 bases and V by 5 bases; bases with no gene match: 7. The CDR3 runs 15 residues. Germline CDR1 is LNHDA and CDR2 is SQIVND (reference sequence). CDR3 bases: TGTGCCAGTAGTGTGACTAGCGGGGGGTATGCCGAGCAGTACTTC. It yields the protein CASSVTSGGYAEQYF.

The V gene is TRBV7-2, the J gene TRBJ2-5; maybe TRBD2 (8 bases). The CDR3 loop spans 15 amino acids. The germline V and J ends were trimmed by 5 bases and 2 bases, with 15 bases remaining between them. Germline CDR1 SGHTA, CDR2 FQGNSA. The CDR3: CASSRGGRGQETQYF. The CDR3 nucleotides are TGTGCCAGCAGCCGGGGGGGCAGGGGGCAAGAGACCCAGTACTTC.